These T cell receptor beta chains were read from a single sample in a study of cytomegalovirus exposure and HLA in healthy donors. This table comes from immunoSEQ multiplex PCR, and its TCRdb copy is limited to in-frame clones, with some not included. The table shows under 150,000 clones, with over 75% occurring only once. Sequencing input: PBMCs. These receptor sequences come from a boy under 18 in good health and CMV-seronegative. CDR3s leave out the opening cysteine and the closing phenylalanine or tryptophan. D genes are given only for firm matches.

>TRBV7-9|TRBD1|TRBJ1-1
ASSRRQGDTEAF
>TRBV18|NA|TRBJ2-1
ASSLKESHNEQF
>TRBV19|TRBD1|TRBJ2-7
ASSKYGTGKEEQY
>TRBV9|NA|TRBJ2-2
ASSGAPLF
>TRBV5-4|TRBD2|TRBJ2-1
ASSYEREFSNEQF
>TRBV6-4|TRBD2|TRBJ2-2
ASSATSGRAGELF
>TRBV7-2|NA|TRBJ2-7
ASSLFQDSYEQY
>TRBV19|NA|TRBJ2-1
ASSIAATYNEQF
>TRBV2|NA|TRBJ2-1
ASSLPGTPNEQF
>TRBV6-6|NA|TRBJ1-1
ASSYPRQPEAF
>TRBV10-3|TRBD1|TRBJ2-7
ATQTGAYEQY
>TRBV27|TRBD1|TRBJ1-5
ASSLSGVQGPVNQPQH
>TRBV2|TRBD1|TRBJ2-5
ASTARQGALGETQY
>TRBV7-6|NA|TRBJ2-2
ASRLYGTGELF
>TRBV2|TRBD1|TRBJ2-7
ASNQGEMGEQY
>TRBV4-1|NA|TRBJ2-3
ASSQVVLMTSTDTQY
>TRBV9|NA|TRBJ2-7
ASSVDELALYEQY
>TRBV18|NA|TRBJ2-2
ASSEPPNTGELF
>TRBV5-6|TRBD1|TRBJ2-3
ASSNVRDRVAYTQY
>TRBV6-5|TRBD1|TRBJ2-7
ASRRDRGLYEQY
>TRBV7-9|NA|TRBJ1-4
ASSLLTGPPSNEKLF
>TRBV4-1|TRBD1|TRBJ2-7
ASSQSGQFYEQY
>TRBV5-5|NA|TRBJ2-1
ASSHAQGNEQF
>TRBV7-8|NA|TRBJ2-7
ASSLGRRRGNEQY
>TRBV5-4|TRBD1|TRBJ1-1
ASSRGTGGEAF
>TRBV9|NA|TRBJ1-3
ASSAAGRGKNTIY
>TRBV5-1|TRBD1|TRBJ1-4
ASSIRGQEEKLF
>TRBV7-8|TRBD1|TRBJ2-1
ASSLAARTGGKLVDVTEQF
>TRBV9|TRBD1|TRBJ1-4
ASSPKAGTDYEKLF
>TRBV7-9|NA|TRBJ2-5
ASSTRTVQETQY
>TRBV19|TRBD1|TRBJ2-3
ASSWDSYTDTQY
>TRBV14|TRBD2|TRBJ2-5
ASSLPGLGGTQY
>TRBV4-1|TRBD2|TRBJ2-2
ASSLAGTSGITGELF
>TRBV5-5|TRBD1|TRBJ1-2
ASSLPTGEGYT
>TRBV10-3|TRBD1|TRBJ2-7
AIRAGTGYYEQY
>TRBV19|NA|TRBJ1-6
ASSGGISYNSPLH